Detailed here is one T cell receptor beta chain. PCR involved 60 Vbeta and 13 Jbeta primers. Libraries were prepared by immunoSEQ multiplex PCR; TCRdb keeps only in-frame clonotypes and omits some of them. The repertoire holds under 150,000 clones, about 86% seen once, with around 0.7% in the top ten. This sample was included in a study of cytomegalovirus exposure and HLA in healthy donors. Trimming pared 5 bases from V and 0 bases from J, leaving 8 bases between. The germline V gene has CDR1 SGHTA and CDR2 FQGNSA. This CDR3 is built from 14 residues. The V call is TRBV7-2, the J call TRBJ1-3; no clear D. This clonotype originated in a young man in good health and CMV-seronegative. Sample: PBMCs. CDR3 residues: CASSLQVSGNTIYF. CDR3 nucleotide sequence: TGTGCCAGCAGCCTTCAGGTCTCTGGAAACACCATATATTTT.